Below, 18 T cell receptor beta chains from the same sample are listed, as sequenced in a study of blood T cells in healthy people across ages. For the second PCR, which ran for about 7 to 11 cycles, a sample-barcoded 5' primer and a J-beta primer mix were used. From the 5' RACE reads, TCRdb called clonotypes with MiXCR, one entry per CDR3 protein. The sample includes about 1.4 million distinct CDR3 sequences, approximately 59% of them seen just once. The specimen sequenced was blood. These receptors all come from a man younger than 30 in good health.

J is TRBJ2-7 and V is TRBV6-6; a possible D gene is TRBD1 (6 bases). Trimming pared 2 bases from V and 5 bases from J, leaving 13 bases between. Germline V lookup: CDR1 MNHNY, CDR2 SVGAGI (reference sequence). This CDR3 spans 14 amino acids. This CDR3 reads CASSYATRTDEQYF. Written as DNA, the CDR3 is TGTGCCAGCAGTTACGCGACTCGGACAGACGAGCAGTACTTC.

The chain recombines TRBV27 with TRBJ2-3, with 14 bases identical to TRBD2. This CDR3 spans 15 amino acids. From germline, CDR1 is MNHEY and CDR2 SMNVEV (reference sequence). V was clipped by 7 bases and J by 7 bases; unmatched bases: 7. CDR3 residues: CASTPGTSGSNTQYF. The CDR3 DNA sequence: TGTGCCAGCACCCCGGGGACTAGCGGGAGTAATACGCAGTATTTT.

CDR3 amino acids: CASSPSGRQDEQFF. The DNA for the CDR3 is TGTGCCAGCAGCCCCAGCGGGAGACAAGATGAGCAGTTCTTC. The chain combines TRBV7-9 with TRBJ2-1, with 8 bases aligning to TRBD2. Trimming took 5 bases from V and 8 from J; bases not matched to a gene: 8. Germline V gives CDR1 SEHNR, CDR2 FQNEAQ (reference sequence). This CDR3 contains 14 residues.

The rearrangement joins TRBV3-1 to TRBJ2-5; TRBD1 matches at 7 bases. Germline V CDR1 and CDR2: LGHDT, YNNKEL (reference sequence). The CDR3 sequence is 16 residues long. Trimming cost V 2 bases and J 5 bases; bases outside gene matches: 11. For the CDR3, the DNA is TGTGCCAGCAGCCAATGGGTAGGGGGCATGGAGGAGACCCAGTACTTC. This codes for CASSQWVGGMEETQYF.

This clonotype has more than one count but fewer than ten. J is TRBJ1-2 and V is TRBV29-1; 9 nucleotides agree with TRBD1. V trimming: 6 bases; J trimming: 4 bases; junction bases outside the gene matches: 9. Germline V gene sequence: CDR1 SQVTM, CDR2 ANQGSEA. The CDR3 totals 14 residues. The CDR3 nucleotides read TGCAGCGTGGATAACAGGGGGCCTTTCTATGGCTACACCTTC. Its protein product is CSVDNRGPFYGYTF.

V is TRBV5-1 and J is TRBJ2-7; D perhaps matches TRBD2 (7 bases). This CDR3 comprises 15 residues. The V and J ends lost 0 bases and 4 bases respectively, with 14 bases between them. Germline lookup yields CDR1 SGHRS and CDR2 YFSETQ. For the CDR3, the DNA is TGCGCCAGCAGCTTGGCGCGGGGGCGCGGGTACGAGCAGTACTTC. This translates into CASSLARGRGYEQYF.

The chain links TRBV29-1 to TRBJ2-1; TRBD2 aligns across 13 bases. Germline CDR1 SQVTM, CDR2 ANQGSEA. V lost 3 bases, J lost 0 bases, and 8 bases stayed unmatched. The CDR3 totals 18 residues. This CDR3 reads CSVDGTSGAQSSYNEQFF. The CDR3 DNA reads TGCAGCGTTGATGGGACTAGCGGGGCCCAAAGCTCCTACAATGAGCAGTTCTTC.

V and J are TRBV6-1 and TRBJ1-6; no firm D call. The CDR3 contains 14 residues. Looked up from germline, CDR1 is MNHNS and CDR2 is SASEGT. V was clipped by 2 bases and J by 7 bases, with 9 bases between them. CDR3 amino acids: CASSELGDNSPLHF. The CDR3 nucleotides read TGTGCCAGCAGTGAACTTGGAGACAATTCACCCCTCCACTTT.

J is TRBJ2-3 and V is TRBV29-1; 7 bases are shared with TRBD1. This CDR3 region has 16 residues. Unmatched junction bases numbered 12, after V lost 4 bases and J lost 2 bases. Germline V CDR1 and CDR2: SQVTM, ANQGSEA. The CDR3 DNA is TGCAGCGTTGGGTACACGGGACAGACCTACACAGATACGCAGTATTTT. This sequence encodes CSVGYTGQTYTDTQYF.

V gene TRBV20-1 combines with J gene TRBJ2-1; no firm D call. This CDR3 is 13 amino acids long. The V end lost 6 bases, the J end lost 4 bases, and 13 bases lay between the germline ends. Germline V gene lookup returns CDR1 DFQATT and CDR2 SNEGSKA (reference sequence). CDR3 in DNA: TGCAGTGCAATTCAGACGGATTACAATGAGCAGTTCTTC. It specifies CSAIQTDYNEQFF.

This clonotype was found a few times. The chain recombines TRBV9 with TRBJ2-6; D not resolved. Trimming left V 4 bases short and J 0 bases short, with 14 bases between. This CDR3 is 17 amino acids long. Germline loops: CDR1 SGDLS, CDR2 YYNGEE. The CDR3 sequence: CASSTSRTVSGANVLTF. In DNA, the CDR3 is TGTGCCAGCAGCACCTCCCGGACGGTCTCTGGGGCCAACGTCCTGACTTTC.

V is TRBV5-1 and J is TRBJ2-1; 10 nucleotides agree with TRBD2. This CDR3 region has 15 residues. The V gene end was trimmed by 4 bases and the J gene end by 6 bases; junction bases not matched to a gene: 7. Germline values: CDR1 SGHRS, CDR2 YFSETQ. CDR3 residues: CASSTSRTSGNEQFF. The CDR3 nucleotides read TGCGCCAGCAGCACTTCGCGGACTAGCGGCAATGAGCAGTTCTTC.

This clonotype was observed a few times. The chain carries TRBV7-9 and TRBJ2-3; D not certain. The CDR3 loop spans 13 amino acids. CDR1 and CDR2 from the germline V gene are SEHNR and FQNEAQ (reference sequence). V dropped 3 bases and J dropped 2 bases, with 6 bases sitting between them. The CDR3 nucleotides are TGTGCCAGCAGCTTTGGGCACACAGATACGCAGTATTTT. Protein product: CASSFGHTDTQYF.

In its sample, this clonotype was seen a few times. The chain has TRBV20-1 and TRBJ2-5; 7 bases fit TRBD2. V was pared by 3 bases and J by 10 bases, with 5 bases of the junction left unmatched. Germline CDR1 reads DFQATT; CDR2 reads SNEGSKA (reference sequence). The CDR3 has 11 amino acids. CDR3 nucleotide sequence: TGCAGTGCTAGTTACGGGGAGGGCCAGTACTTC. It encodes CSASYGEGQYF.

The chain combines TRBV20-1 with TRBJ1-5; weak D call: TRBD1 (6 bases). The CDR3 consists of 15 residues. CDR1 DFQATT and CDR2 SNEGSKA come from the germline V gene (reference sequence). The V end was cut by 4 bases, the J end by 3 bases, with 16 bases between. Written as DNA, the CDR3 is TGCAGTGCTACATTATCCGGGACACCCAATCAGCCCCAGCATTTT. This codes for CSATLSGTPNQPQHF.

This clonotype was detected only a few times. V usage is TRBV5-1 and J usage is TRBJ2-1, with D perhaps TRBD1 (5 bases). In germline, CDR1 is SGHRS, CDR2 YFSETQ. The CDR3 is 14 amino acids. V lost 4 bases, J lost 10 bases, and 18 bases lay in between. DNA of the CDR3: TGCGCCAGCAGCCCGTTTCCCAGGGCAGGCGAGCAGTTCTTC. It translates to CASSPFPRAGEQFF. Looking up the rest from reference TRBV5-1 and TRBJ2-1 gives the full variable domain: KAGVTQTPRYLIKTRGQQVTLSCSPISGHRSVSWYQQTPGQGLQFLFEYFSETQRNKGNFPGRFSGRQFSNSRSEMNVSTLELGDSALYLCASSPFPRAGEQFFGPGTRLTVL.

Only a few counts were recorded for this clonotype. As DNA, the CDR3 is TGTGCCAGCAGCACGCCGGGACAGGGACCCTATGGCTACACCTTC. Translation gives CASSTPGQGPYGYTF. This chain uses TRBV7-9 with TRBJ1-2; TRBD1 matches 9 bases. This CDR3 has 15 residues. Trimming removed 5 bases from V and 4 bases from J; junction bases left unmatched: 8. Per germline, CDR1 SEHNR and CDR2 FQNEAQ (reference sequence).

V usage is TRBV20-1 and J usage is TRBJ2-4; 9 bases match TRBD2. The last part of the DNA fits TRBJ2-7 better; the J call may be wrong. CDR1 and CDR2 from the germline V gene are DFQATT and SNEGSKA (reference sequence). This CDR3 has 14 residues. The CDR3 loop is CSARGGGGEDEQYF. The CDR3 DNA is TGCAGTGCTAGAGGAGGCGGGGGGGAGGACGAGCAGTACTTC.